The 21 T cell receptor beta chains listed next were all sequenced from one sample in a study of blood T cell repertoires in COVID-19. This table comes from immunoSEQ multiplex PCR, and its TCRdb copy is limited to in-frame clones, with some not included. The repertoire consists of under 300,000 clones, with approximately 80% occurring once and the leading ten covering approximately 10%. Sequenced: peripheral blood. The origin of the receptors is a woman aged 80 or over with acute or convalescent COVID-19.

The chain recombines TRBV7-8 with TRBJ1-2; D perhaps matches TRBD1 (6 bases). Trimming pared 3 bases from V and 1 base from J, leaving 9 bases between. Germline V lookup: CDR1 SGHVS, CDR2 FQNEAQ. The length of the CDR3 is 14 residues. The CDR3 region has the DNA TGTGCCAGCAGCTTTGGACAGAATAACTATGGCTACACCTTC. Translated, it gives CASSFGQNNYGYTF.

V and J are TRBV6-1 and TRBJ1-6; no clear D. This CDR3 has 13 amino acids. Between the trimmed V and J ends, which lost 4 bases and 7 bases, there was a span of 8 bases. The germline V gene has CDR1 MNHNS and CDR2 SASEGT. The chain's CDR3 is CASSVAENSPLHF. The CDR3 DNA follows: TGTGCCAGCAGTGTAGCCGAGAATTCACCCCTCCACTTT.

The rearrangement joins TRBV18 to TRBJ1-6; 9 bases fit TRBD1. The CDR3 extends over 16 amino acids. V was pared by 4 bases and J by 7 bases, with 8 bases of the junction left unmatched. Germline V gene lookup returns CDR1 KGHSH and CDR2 LQKENI. CDR3 region: CASSHGQGLLNSPLHF. DNA of the CDR3: TGTGCCAGCTCACACGGACAGGGGTTATTGAATTCACCCCTCCACTTT.

This clone turned up a few times. V and J are TRBV9 and TRBJ2-2, with TRBD1 matching 9 bases. V was pared by 0 bases and J by 0 bases, with 9 bases of the junction left unmatched. This CDR3 has 19 amino acids. Germline lookup yields CDR1 SGDLS and CDR2 YYNGEE. The CDR3 loop is CASSVGYYGDRANTGELFF. For the CDR3, the DNA is TGTGCCAGCAGCGTAGGCTATTATGGGGACAGGGCGAACACCGGGGAGCTGTTTTTT. The complete variable domain, with remaining parts taken from reference TRBV9 and TRBJ2-2, reads DSGVTQTPKHLITATGQRVTLRCSPRSGDLSVYWYQQSLDQGLQFLIQYYNGEERAKGNILERFSAQQFPDLHSELNLSSLELGDSALYFCASSVGYYGDRANTGELFFGEGSRLTVL.

V is TRBV9 and J is TRBJ1-3; 7 nucleotides align to TRBD1. The CDR3 has 15 residues. Germline CDR1 is SGDLS and CDR2 is YYNGEE. The ends lost 6 bases at V and 2 bases at J; junction bases unmatched: 8. The CDR3 DNA reads TGTGCCAGCAACCGTGACAGGGTACCTGGAAACACCATATATTTT. Translating gives CASNRDRVPGNTIYF.

The chain is built from TRBV6-6 and TRBJ1-2; D may be TRBD1 (5 bases). Germline V gene data show CDR1 as MNHNY and CDR2 as SVGAGI (reference sequence). There are 15 residues in the CDR3. V lost 7 bases and J 1 base, leaving 16 bases between the germline ends. DNA for the CDR3: TGTGCCAGCACCCCCACAGACAGCTTTAACTATGGCTACACCTTC. Translation gives CASTPTDSFNYGYTF.

This clone was observed once. V gene TRBV28 combines with J gene TRBJ2-2; a possible D gene is TRBD1 (5 bases). The CDR3 covers 15 residues. Trimming removed 6 bases at V and 7 bases at J, with 18 bases between. CDR1 is MDHEN and CDR2 is SYDVKM in the germline V gene. DNA for the CDR3: TGTGCCAGCAGGCAGGGTCCCCTAACCATCGGGGAGCTGTTTTTT. Translating gives CASRQGPLTIGELFF.

The gene calls are TRBV7-2 and TRBJ1-2; 7 nucleotides agree with TRBD1. There are 15 residues in the CDR3. CDR1 is SGHTA, CDR2 FQGNSA, per germline. The V segment lost 0 bases and the J segment 2 bases; nucleotides outside the gene matches: 3. The CDR3 is CASSLAVTGNYGYTF. For the CDR3, the DNA is TGTGCCAGCAGCTTAGCAGTGACAGGGAACTATGGCTACACCTTC.

This clone is a singleton in its sample. The gene calls are TRBV25-1 and TRBJ2-7, with a possible D match to TRBD1 (6 bases). Per the germline V gene, CDR1 is MGHDK and CDR2 is SYGVNS. The length of the CDR3 is 13 residues. Trimming left V 7 bases short and J 7 bases short, with 17 bases between. CDR3 region: CASNLPGQPEQYF. The CDR3 bases are TGTGCCAGCAACCTCCCGGGACAACCAGAGCAGTACTTC.

The chain employs TRBV5-6 and TRBJ1-1, with a weak D call TRBD1 (5 bases). Looked up from germline, CDR1 is SGHDT and CDR2 is YYEEEE. V was clipped by 4 bases and J by 1 base, with 11 bases between them. The CDR3 sequence is 14 residues long. The CDR3 coding sequence is TGTGCCAGCAGCCTAGGGGCCCCGAACACTGAAGCTTTCTTT. Translated: CASSLGAPNTEAFF.

V gene TRBV19 combines with J gene TRBJ1-5; D uncertain. CDR1 is LNHDA, CDR2 SQIVND, per germline (reference sequence). Trimming stripped 3 bases from V and 0 bases from J, with 9 bases between. There are 15 residues in the CDR3. For the CDR3, the DNA is TGTGCCAGTAGTATGACTCTTTTTAGCAATCAGCCCCAGCATTTT. Its translation is CASSMTLFSNQPQHF.

The rearrangement links TRBV2 to TRBJ1-1, with TRBD1 as a possible D gene (5 bases). V lost 6 bases and J 0 bases, leaving 11 bases between the germline ends. There are 14 residues in the CDR3. Germline lookup yields CDR1 SNHLY and CDR2 FYNNEI. The CDR3: CASRQELMNTEAFF. The CDR3 DNA sequence: TGTGCCAGCAGACAGGAGCTCATGAACACTGAAGCTTTCTTT.

The CDR3 region has the DNA TGTGCCAGCAGCCAAGAAGCTGGACACTCTAACTATGGCTACACCTTC. Its translation is CASSQEAGHSNYGYTF. The V call is TRBV3-1 (or the pseudogene TRBV3-2), the J call TRBJ1-2, with D maybe TRBD1 (5 bases). Germline loops: CDR1 LGHDT, CDR2 YNNKEL (reference sequence). Trimming removed 0 bases from V and 0 bases from J, with 11 bases in between. The length of the CDR3 is 16 residues.

The chain recombines TRBV7-2 with TRBJ2-5; TRBD1 matches 7 bases. The CDR3 has 15 amino acids. The junction had 7 bases not matched to a gene; V was cut back by 1 base and J by 5 bases. The germline gives CDR1 SGHTA, CDR2 FQGNSA. CDR3 sequence: CASSLVQQGRETQYF. CDR3 bases: TGTGCCAGCAGCTTAGTTCAACAGGGGCGGGAGACCCAGTACTTC. The variable domain in full, with the rest retrieved from reference TRBV7-2 and TRBJ2-5, is GAGVSQSPSNKVTEKGKDVELRCDPISGHTALYWYRQSLGQGLEFLIYFQGNSAPDKSGLPSDRFSAERTGGSVSTLTIQRTQQEDSAVYLCASSLVQQGRETQYFGPGTRLLVL.

The chain links TRBV2 to TRBJ1-4, with 7 bases matching TRBD1. In germline, CDR1 is SNHLY, CDR2 FYNNEI. V shed 5 bases, J shed 5 bases, and the junction held 2 bases outside the gene matches. The CDR3 totals 13 residues. The CDR3 DNA reads TGTGCCAGCAGTCTACAGGGGAATGAAAAACTGTTTTTT. It encodes CASSLQGNEKLFF.

The chain couples TRBV27 to TRBJ1-3, with TRBD1 matching over 7 bases. J was trimmed by 6 bases and V by 3 bases; bases with no gene match: 5. Germline assignment: CDR1 MNHEY and CDR2 SMNVEV (reference sequence). The CDR3 is made up of 14 amino acids. CDR3 bases: TGTGCCAGCAGTTTGGTCAGGGGGGAAAACACCATATATTTT. This gives the protein CASSLVRGENTIYF.

J is TRBJ1-2 and V is TRBV28; no reliable D call. From germline, CDR1 is MDHEN and CDR2 SYDVKM. The length of the CDR3 is 13 residues. V lost 4 bases and J 7 bases, leaving 13 bases between the germline ends. The CDR3 DNA reads TGTGCCAGCAGTTCTTGGCCTGATTCTGGCTACACCTTC. It yields the protein CASSSWPDSGYTF.

This clone came up a few times. This chain joins TRBV11-3 and TRBJ1-1; maybe TRBD1 (6 bases). The CDR3 contains 15 residues. CDR1 SGHNT and CDR2 YENEEA come from the germline V gene. Trimming took 5 bases from V and 0 from J, leaving 13 bases between them. The CDR3 DNA is TGTGCCAGCAGCCTCAGGGGTTCCATGAACACTGAAGCTTTCTTT. It yields the protein CASSLRGSMNTEAFF.

This chain links TRBV12-3 or TRBV12-4 with TRBJ2-3; the D gene is possibly TRBD2 (5 bases). Trimming removed 2 bases at V and 3 bases at J, with 6 bases between. CDR3 length equals 13 residues. CDR3 nucleotides: TGTGCCAGCAGTTTACGAGGGACAGATACGCAGTATTTT. Translated: CASSLRGTDTQYF.

The V call is TRBV28, the J call TRBJ1-4, with D tentatively TRBD1 (5 bases). This CDR3 spans 15 amino acids. The germline V gene encodes CDR1 MDHEN and CDR2 SYDVKM. The V end lost 2 bases, the J end lost 6 bases, and 13 bases lay between the germline ends. The chain's CDR3 is CASSLPGGGHEKLFF. The CDR3 DNA follows: TGTGCCAGCAGTTTACCCGGGGGAGGACATGAAAAACTGTTTTTT. The whole variable domain, remainder taken from reference TRBV28 and TRBJ1-4, is DVKVTQSSRYLVKRTGEKVFLECVQDMDHENMFWYRQDPGLGLRLIYFSYDVKMKEKGDIPEGYSVSREKKERFSLILESASTNQTSMYLCASSLPGGGHEKLFFGSGTQLSVL.

The chain combines TRBV19 with TRBJ2-3, with D tentatively TRBD1 (6 bases). V was cut by 5 bases and J by 6 bases, with 21 bases left in between. The CDR3 loop spans 16 amino acids. Per germline, CDR1 LNHDA and CDR2 SQIVND (reference sequence). The CDR3 loop is CASSRRQAIDGDTQYF. In DNA form, the CDR3 reads TGTGCCAGTAGTCGACGACAGGCCATCGATGGGGATACGCAGTATTTT.